A selection of T cell receptor beta chains follows, all from one sample in a study of post-analysis software for immune sequencing data. One entry per CDR3 protein results from TCRdb running MiXCR on the PCR reads. Of roughly 670,000 distinct CDR3 sequences listed, around 60% were seen once; the top ten hold around 10%. Sequencing input: blood. The receptors originated from a girl aged 2 to 10 with multiple sclerosis. Both conserved end residues are part of each CDR3.

V,J,length,CDR3
TRBV20-1,TRBJ2-7,14,CSARRTSGDYEQYF
TRBV7-9,TRBJ2-5,14,CASSLSGRAKRQYF
TRBV27,TRBJ2-3,16,CASSTRLAGGKGTQYF
TRBV20-1,TRBJ2-5,14,CSARSPLGQETQYF
TRBV12-3/TRBV12-4,TRBJ2-5,16,CASSLSQGMGQETQYF
TRBV4-3,TRBJ1-1,17,CASSQDGGGAGNTEAFF
TRBV5-1,TRBJ2-1,13,CASRAASYNEQFF
TRBV6-1,TRBJ2-7,13,CASSERQGYEQYF
TRBV6-2/TRBV6-3,TRBJ1-5,15,CASSYGPGGNQPQHF
TRBV6-6,TRBJ2-3,15,CASSPPADFTDTQYF
TRBV12-3/TRBV12-4,TRBJ2-2,15,CASSYGTGNTGELFF
TRBV20-1,TRBJ2-5,13,CSATPLDQETQYF
TRBV10-3,TRBJ2-5,15,CAIRPGHTISETQYF
TRBV6-6,.,16,CASSYSPSGRAYEQYF
TRBV19,TRBJ2-1,14,CASSIPGGYNEQFF
TRBV6-6,TRBJ2-7,12,CASSSRSYEQYF
TRBV20-1,TRBJ2-1,15,CSSGLAGSYHNEQFF
TRBV9,TRBJ2-1,15,CASSVGGTSRNEQFF
TRBV7-9,TRBJ1-5,13,CASRKDSNQPQHF
TRBV7-8,TRBJ2-5,16,CASSLRLAGVEETQYF
TRBV11-2,.,14,CASSLDGTFYEQYF
TRBV29-1,TRBJ1-2,15,CSVGGYRGSDYGYTF
TRBV10-2,TRBJ1-2,15,CASSERGKANYGYTF
TRBV7-2,TRBJ1-3,15,CASSYRDSAGNTIYF
TRBV7-8,TRBJ2-4,13,CASSSGKANIQYF
TRBV12-3/TRBV12-4,TRBJ2-1,15,CASSFGLAGAYEQFF
TRBV10-3,TRBJ2-3,15,CAISKTSGIGDTQYF
TRBV29-1,TRBJ2-2,14,CSVEVAINTGELFF
TRBV5-1,TRBJ2-1,15,CASSLGDILGNEQFF
TRBV4-3,TRBJ1-6,17,CASSQETDRLNNSPLHF